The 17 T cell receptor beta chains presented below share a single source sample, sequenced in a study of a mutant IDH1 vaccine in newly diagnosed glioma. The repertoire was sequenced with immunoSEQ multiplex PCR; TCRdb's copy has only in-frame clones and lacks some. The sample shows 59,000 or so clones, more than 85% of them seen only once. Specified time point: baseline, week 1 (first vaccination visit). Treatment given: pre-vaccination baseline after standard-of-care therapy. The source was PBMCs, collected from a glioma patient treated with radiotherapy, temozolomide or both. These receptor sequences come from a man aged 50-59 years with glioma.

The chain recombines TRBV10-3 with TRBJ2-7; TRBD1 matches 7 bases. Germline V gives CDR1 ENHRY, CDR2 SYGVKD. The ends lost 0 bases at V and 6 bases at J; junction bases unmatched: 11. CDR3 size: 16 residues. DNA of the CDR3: TGTGCCATCAGTGAGTCGAACAGGGGTCTGCGGGCCGAGCAGTACTTC. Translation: CAISESNRGLRAEQYF.

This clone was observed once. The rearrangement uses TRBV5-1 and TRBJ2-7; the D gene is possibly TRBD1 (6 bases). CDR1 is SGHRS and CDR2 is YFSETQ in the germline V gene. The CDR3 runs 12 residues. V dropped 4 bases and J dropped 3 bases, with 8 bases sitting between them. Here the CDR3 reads CASSVDSYEQYF. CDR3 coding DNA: TGCGCCAGCAGCGTGGACAGCTACGAGCAGTACTTC.

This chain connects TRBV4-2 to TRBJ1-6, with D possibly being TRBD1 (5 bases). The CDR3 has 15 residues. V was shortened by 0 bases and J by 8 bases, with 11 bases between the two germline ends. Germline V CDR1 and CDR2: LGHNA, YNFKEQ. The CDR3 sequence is CASSQDPGADSPLHF. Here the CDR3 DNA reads TGTGCCAGCAGCCAAGATCCCGGGGCAGATTCACCCCTCCACTTT.

In nucleotides, the CDR3 is TGTGCCAGCAGACCCCAGGGATCGAACACTGAAGCTTTCTTT. This encodes CASRPQGSNTEAFF. The V call is TRBV5-4, the J call TRBJ1-1; D is possibly TRBD1 (5 bases). The CDR3 extends over 14 amino acids. Germline CDR1 reads SGHNT; CDR2 reads YYREEE (reference sequence). The germline V and J ends were trimmed by 5 bases and 1 base, with 12 bases remaining between them.

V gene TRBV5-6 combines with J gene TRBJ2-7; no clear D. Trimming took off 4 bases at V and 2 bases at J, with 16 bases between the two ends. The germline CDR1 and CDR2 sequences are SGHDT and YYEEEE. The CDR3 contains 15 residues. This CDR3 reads CASSLAPGVAYEQYF. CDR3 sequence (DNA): TGTGCCAGCAGCCTCGCACCCGGCGTGGCCTACGAGCAGTACTTC.

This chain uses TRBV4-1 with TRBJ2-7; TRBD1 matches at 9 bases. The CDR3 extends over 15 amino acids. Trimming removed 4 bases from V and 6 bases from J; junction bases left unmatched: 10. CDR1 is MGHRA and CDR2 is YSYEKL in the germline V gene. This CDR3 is CASSPRGQGNREQYF. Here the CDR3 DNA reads TGCGCCAGCAGCCCTAGGGGACAGGGTAATCGCGAGCAGTACTTC.

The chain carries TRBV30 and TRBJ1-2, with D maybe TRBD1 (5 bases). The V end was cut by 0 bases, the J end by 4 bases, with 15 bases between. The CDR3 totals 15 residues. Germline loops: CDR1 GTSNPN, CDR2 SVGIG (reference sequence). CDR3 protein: CAWSVAGRGSYGYTF. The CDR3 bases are TGTGCCTGGAGTGTGGCGGGGAGGGGATCCTATGGCTACACCTTC.

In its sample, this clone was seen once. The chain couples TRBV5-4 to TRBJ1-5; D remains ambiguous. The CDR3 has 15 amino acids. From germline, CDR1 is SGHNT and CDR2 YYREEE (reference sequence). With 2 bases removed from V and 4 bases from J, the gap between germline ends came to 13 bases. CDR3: CASSLGPVGNQPQHF. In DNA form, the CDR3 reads TGTGCCAGCAGCTTAGGGCCCGTTGGAAATCAGCCCCAGCATTTT.

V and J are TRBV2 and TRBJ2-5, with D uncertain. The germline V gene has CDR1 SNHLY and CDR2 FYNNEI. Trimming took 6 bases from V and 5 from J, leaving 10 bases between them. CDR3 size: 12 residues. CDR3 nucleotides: TGTGCCAGCAGGGGGAATGGGGAGACCCAGTACTTC. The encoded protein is CASRGNGETQYF.

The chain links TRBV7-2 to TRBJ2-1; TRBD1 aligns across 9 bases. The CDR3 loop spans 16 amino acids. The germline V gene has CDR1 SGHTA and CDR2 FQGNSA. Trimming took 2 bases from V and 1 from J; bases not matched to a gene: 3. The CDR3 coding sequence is TGTGCCAGCAGCTTAAACAGGGGGCCGTCCTACAATGAGCAGTTCTTC. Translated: CASSLNRGPSYNEQFF.

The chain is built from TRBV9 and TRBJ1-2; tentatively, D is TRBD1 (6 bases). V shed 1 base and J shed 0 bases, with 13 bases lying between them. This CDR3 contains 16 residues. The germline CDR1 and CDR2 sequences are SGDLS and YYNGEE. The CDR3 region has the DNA TGTGCCAGCAGCGTACTGGGGGCTTCAGCTAACTATGGCTACACCTTC. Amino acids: CASSVLGASANYGYTF.

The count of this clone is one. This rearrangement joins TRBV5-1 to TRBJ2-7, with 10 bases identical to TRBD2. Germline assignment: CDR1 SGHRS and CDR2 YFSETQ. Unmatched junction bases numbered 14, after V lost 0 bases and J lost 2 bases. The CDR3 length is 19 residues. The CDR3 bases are TGCGCCAGCAGCTTGGCTGGGACTAGCGTGTTTACTAATGCCTACGAGCAGTACTTC. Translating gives CASSLAGTSVFTNAYEQYF. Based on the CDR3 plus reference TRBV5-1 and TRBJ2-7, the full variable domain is KAGVTQTPRYLIKTRGQQVTLSCSPISGHRSVSWYQQTPGQGLQFLFEYFSETQRNKGNFPGRFSGRQFSNSRSEMNVSTLELGDSALYLCASSLAGTSVFTNAYEQYFGPGTRLTVT.

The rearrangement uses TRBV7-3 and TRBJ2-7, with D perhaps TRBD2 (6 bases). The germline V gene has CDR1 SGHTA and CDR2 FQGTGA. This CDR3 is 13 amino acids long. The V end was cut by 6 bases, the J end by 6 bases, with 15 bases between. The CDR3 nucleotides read TGTGCCAGCAGTTCCTCGGCCGGGGGCGAGCAGTACTTC. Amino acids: CASSSSAGGEQYF.

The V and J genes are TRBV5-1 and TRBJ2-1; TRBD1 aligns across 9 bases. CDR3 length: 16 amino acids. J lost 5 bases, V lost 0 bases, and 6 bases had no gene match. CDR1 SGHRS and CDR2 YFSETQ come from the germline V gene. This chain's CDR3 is CASSLVPTGGHNEQFF. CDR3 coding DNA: TGCGCCAGCAGCTTGGTTCCCACAGGGGGCCACAATGAGCAGTTCTTC.

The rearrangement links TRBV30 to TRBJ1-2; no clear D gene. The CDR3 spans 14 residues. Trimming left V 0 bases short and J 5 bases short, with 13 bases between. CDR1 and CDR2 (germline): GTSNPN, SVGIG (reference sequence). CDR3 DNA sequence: TGTGCCTGGAGTGTAGGGAACGGCTTGTATGGCTACACCTTC. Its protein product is CAWSVGNGLYGYTF. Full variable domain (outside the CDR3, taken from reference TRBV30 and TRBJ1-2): SQTIHQWPATLVQPVGSPLSLECTVEGTSNPNLYWYRQAAGRGLQLLFYSVGIGQISSEVPQNLSASRPQDRQFILSSKKLLLSDSGFYLCAWSVGNGLYGYTFGSGTRLTVV.

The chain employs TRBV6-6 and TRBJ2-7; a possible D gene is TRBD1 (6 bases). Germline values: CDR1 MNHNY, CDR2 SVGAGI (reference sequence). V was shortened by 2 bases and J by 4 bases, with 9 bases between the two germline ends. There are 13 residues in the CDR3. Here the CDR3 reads CASSYGGQYEQYF. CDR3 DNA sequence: TGTGCCAGCAGTTACGGTGGACAGTACGAGCAGTACTTC.

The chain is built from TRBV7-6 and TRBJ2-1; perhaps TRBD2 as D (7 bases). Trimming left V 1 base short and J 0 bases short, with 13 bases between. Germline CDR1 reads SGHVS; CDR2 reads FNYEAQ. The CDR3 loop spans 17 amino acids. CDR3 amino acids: CASSLGGGAGSYNEQFF. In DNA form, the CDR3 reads TGTGCCAGCAGCTTAGGAGGGGGGGCAGGCTCCTACAATGAGCAGTTCTTC. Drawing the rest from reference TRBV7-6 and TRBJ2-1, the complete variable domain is GAGVSQSPRYKVTKRGQDVALRCDPISGHVSLYWYRQALGQGPEFLTYFNYEAQQDKSGLPNDRFSAERPEGSISTLTIQRTEQRDSAMYRCASSLGGGAGSYNEQFFGPGTRLTVL.